The T cell receptor beta chain under discussion was sequenced for a study of cytomegalovirus exposure and HLA in healthy donors. Researchers ran the PCR with 60 Vbeta and 13 Jbeta primers. Clones were sequenced by immunoSEQ multiplex PCR, and TCRdb holds only the in-frame ones, with some missing. The sample lists 150,000 to 200,000 clones, 77% occurring once. The CDR3 extends over 16 amino acids. Trimming removed 6 bases at V and 0 bases at J, with 15 bases between. Germline CDR1 and CDR2: SEHNR and FQNEAQ (reference sequence). Sequencing input: PBMCs. The receptor's source is a woman in her forties in good health and CMV-seropositive. The genes are TRBV7-9 and TRBJ1-3; TRBD1 might be the D (6 bases). The CDR3 spells CASSSGARSSGNTIYF. The DNA of the CDR3 is TGTGCCAGCAGTTCAGGGGCGAGGAGCTCTGGAAACACCATATATTTT.